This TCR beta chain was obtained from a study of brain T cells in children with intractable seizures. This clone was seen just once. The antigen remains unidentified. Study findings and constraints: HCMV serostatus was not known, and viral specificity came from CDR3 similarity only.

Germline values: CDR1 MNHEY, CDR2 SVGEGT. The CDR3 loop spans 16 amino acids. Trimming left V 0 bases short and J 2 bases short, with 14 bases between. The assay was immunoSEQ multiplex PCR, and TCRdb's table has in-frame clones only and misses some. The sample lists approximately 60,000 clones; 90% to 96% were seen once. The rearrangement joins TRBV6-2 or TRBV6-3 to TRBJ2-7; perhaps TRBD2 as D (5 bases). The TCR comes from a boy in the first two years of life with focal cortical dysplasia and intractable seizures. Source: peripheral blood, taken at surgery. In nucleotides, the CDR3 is TGTGCCAGCAGTTACTCGATGAGGGCCGTGACCTACGAGCAGTACTTC. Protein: CASSYSMRAVTYEQYF.